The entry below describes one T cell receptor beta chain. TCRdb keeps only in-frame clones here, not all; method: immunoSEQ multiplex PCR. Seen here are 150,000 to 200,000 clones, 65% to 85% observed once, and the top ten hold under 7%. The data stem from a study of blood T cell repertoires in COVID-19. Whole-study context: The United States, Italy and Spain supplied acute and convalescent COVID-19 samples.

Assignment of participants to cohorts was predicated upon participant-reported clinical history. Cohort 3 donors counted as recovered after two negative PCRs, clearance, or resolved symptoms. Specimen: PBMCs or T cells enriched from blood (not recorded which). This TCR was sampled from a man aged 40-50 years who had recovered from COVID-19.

The CDR3 DNA follows: TGTGCCACCAGTGACACTCGGACAGGGGCCGGGGAGCTGTTTTTT. Amino acids: CATSDTRTGAGELFF. V gene TRBV24-1 combines with J gene TRBJ2-2; 9 nucleotides agree with TRBD1. The J segment lost 6 bases and the V segment lost 4 bases, leaving 5 bases of the junction unmatched. Germline CDR1 is KGHDR and CDR2 is SFDVKD. This CDR3 is 15 amino acids long.